This record concerns one T cell receptor (beta chain) sequence. Its antigen is not yet known. No base qualities exist here, and no much larger clone lies one base off it. The data originate from a study of T cell responses to AZD1222 COVID-19 vaccine (dated by TCRdb to about 2021). About the study as a whole: Because spike-specific TCR depth and breadth did not differ between the two schedules, AZD1222 recipients who got a second dose at roughly 4 weeks were pooled with those who got a second dose at roughly 12 weeks. A total of 240 or so trial participants underwent TCR sequencing, of whom around 210 had received two doses of AZD1222 and 26 had received two doses of the MenACWY control vaccine. Trial participants were enrolled by age into subgroups of 18-55, 56-69 and 70-plus years, and approximately 150, 30 and 60 TCR-sequenced participants, respectively, were included in these subgroups.

The CDR3 sequence holds 14 residues, the cysteine and phenylalanine included. Of the read, only the CDR3 DNA is kept; its 42 bases are in frame from base 1. Between the V and J ends, shortened by 3 bases and 6 bases respectively, the junction contains 14 bases. Reading the germline V gene gives CDR1 MNHEY and CDR2 SVGAGI. What the research found in general, with its limitations: Most participants were white British and females outnumbered males, and the authors suggested that clonal diversity may have been underestimated. Vaccine-associated CD4 TCRs spanned the whole spike protein, with dominant responses in regions 160-218 and 743-854. Conclusions about previously exposed vaccinees are limited, since just 5 to 7 AZD1222 recipients were seropositive for SARS-CoV-2 at baseline. The 56-69-year group was small, and its depth increase did not reach significance, likely because of low power. Because no day 14 peak-response samples were available, repertoires were characterized only after the peak T cell response. After two AZD1222 doses, both the breadth and the depth of spike-specific TCRs were significantly higher than at day 0 and than in MenACWY recipients. Nearly half of unique spike-specific TCRs reportedly recognized epitopes outside regions mutated in the B.1.351 and B.1.1.7 variants.

The label giving this sample's time point can be read as: baseline before first vaccination. The vaccinee samples were drawn from two UK trials, COV001 and COV002, one of which was a single-blind randomized controlled phase 2/3 trial testing AZD1222 (ChAdOx1 nCoV-19) in healthy adults. For TCRbeta chain sequencing, PBMC samples were collected from trial participants at day 0 and at day 28 after the second dose. The CDR3 regions of human TCRbeta chains were analyzed by immunosequencing. Turning to the authors' computational methods: Repertoire TCRs were matched against a reference library of SARS-CoV-2-specific TCRs generated with the MIRA antigen-specificity platform. Breadth was defined as the fraction of unique TCRs that were SARS-CoV-2-associated, and depth was defined as the fraction of total T cells that were SARS-CoV-2-associated. Using the MIRA data, each spike-specific TCR was mapped to the spike region that the TCR reacts to and placed in a CD4 or CD8 class. Log10-transformed breadth and depth values were compared by one-way ANOVA with Sidak's multiple comparisons tests. TCRdb holds this immuneACCESS table with in-frame rearrangements only. Some clones are missing; in checked studies, unresolved V genes explain under half, and the rest has no known cause. The V and J calls and clone size come from that table; D and trimming were worked out from the DNA. The sample yields fewer than 150,000 clones; roughly 88% were counted once. The ten largest clones capture around 8% of the sample.

The chain is encoded by TRBV6-5 joined to TRBJ1-2; no D gene is confidently identified. The sample here was peripheral blood, taken on day 0 of AZD1222 vaccination. This TCR was recovered from an adult in good health. Here the CDR3 is given as CASSYLAEQNGYTF. DNA sequence: TGTGCCAGCAGTTATCTGGCGGAACAGAATGGCTACACCTTC.